A selection of T cell receptor beta chains follows, all from one sample in a study of blood T cells in healthy people across ages. TCRdb reanalysed the 5' RACE reads using MiXCR and keeps one entry per CDR3 protein. Counted here are about 760,000 distinct CDR3 sequences, about 56% occurring once; the ten biggest clones make up about 26%. The source material was blood. These receptors all come from a man aged 35-49 years in good health. CDR3s include the opening cysteine and the closing phenylalanine or tryptophan. A D gene is named only where the DNA matches it firmly. Clone size is stated in some rows and not others, as once, few, many or a class when expanded.

- TRBJ2-7 TRBD2 TRBV29-1 CSVDGTNTYEQYF TGCAGCGTTGATGGGACTAACACATACGAGCAGTACTTC
- TRBJ2-1 - TRBV6-2/TRBV6-3 CASSYSQGSSHNEQFF TGTGCCAGCAGTTACTCCCAGGGGAGCTCCCACAATGAGCAGTTCTTC
once TRBJ1-2 - TRBV28 CASSFSSHGYTF TGTGCCAGCAGTTTTTCGAGCCATGGCTACACCTTC
- TRBJ2-1 - TRBV11-3 CASSSGVWPTPVSYNEQFF TGTGCCAGCAGCTCGGGGGTGTGGCCAACGCCCGTCTCCTACAATGAGCAGTTCTTC
- TRBJ2-7 - TRBV28 CASSFPRDSNEQYF TGTGCCAGCAGTTTCCCCAGGGATAGCAACGAGCAGTACTTC
- TRBJ2-7 TRBD1 TRBV7-9 CASSPRQGPLYEQYF TGTGCCAGCAGCCCCAGACAGGGTCCCCTCTACGAGCAGTACTTC
- TRBJ1-2 - TRBV10-3 CAISEERRGYTF TGTGCCATCAGTGAGGAACGAAGAGGCTACACCTTC
- TRBJ2-7 TRBD1 TRBV27 CASKRTGSLSYEQYF TGTGCCAGCAAGCGGACAGGGTCCTTGAGCTACGAGCAGTACTTC
few TRBJ2-7 - TRBV6-2/TRBV6-3 CASSYSVTPLYEQYF TGTGCCAGCAGTTACTCGGTGACTCCACTTTACGAGCAGTACTTC
- TRBJ1-1 TRBD1 TRBV10-3 CAISGGEGAFTEAFF TGTGCCATCAGTGGGGGGGAGGGGGCCTTCACTGAAGCTTTCTTT
- TRBJ2-5 - TRBV7-2 CASRLSGEQTQYF TGTGCCAGCAGGCTTAGCGGTGAACAGACCCAGTACTTC
- TRBJ1-2 - TRBV3-1 CASSHLGEGYGYTF TGTGCCAGCAGCCACCTAGGGGAGGGCTATGGCTACACCTTC
few TRBJ2-3 - TRBV25-1 CASSEWGAEDTQYF TGTGCCAGCAGTGAGTGGGGGGCTGAAGATACGCAGTATTTT
few TRBJ1-2 - TRBV2 CASIETPGYTF TGTGCCAGCATAGAGACGCCTGGCTACACCTTC
- TRBJ2-7 - TRBV3-1 CASSQVAAGPYEQYF TGTGCCAGCAGCCAAGTGGCAGCGGGCCCCTACGAGCAGTACTTC
few TRBJ2-7 - TRBV29-1 CSVKTGDTYEQYF TGCAGCGTTAAAACGGGAGACACCTACGAGCAGTACTTC
- TRBJ2-3 - TRBV7-9 CASSSSTVQGDTQYF TGTGCCAGCAGCTCAAGCACGGTCCAGGGGGATACGCAGTATTTT
- TRBJ2-3 TRBD2 TRBV20-1 CSASLGLAGFDTQYF TGCAGTGCTAGCCTCGGACTAGCGGGTTTTGATACGCAGTATTTT
- TRBJ2-1 TRBD2 TRBV7-6 CASSPERTSGINEQFF TGTGCCAGCAGCCCTGAAAGGACTAGCGGTATAAATGAGCAGTTCTTC
few TRBJ2-5 - TRBV15 CATSRDGQYQETQYF TGTGCCACCAGCAGAGACGGACAGTACCAAGAGACCCAGTACTTC
- TRBJ2-3 - TRBV4-2 CASSQEATRGTDTQYF TGTGCCAGCAGCCAAGAGGCCACCCGAGGCACAGATACGCAGTATTTT
- TRBJ2-5 - TRBV29-1 CSVEPQGETQYF TGCAGCGTTGAACCCCAGGGGGAGACCCAGTACTTC
- TRBJ2-2 - TRBV11-3 CASTLRAGTGELFF TGTGCCAGCACCCTACGAGCAGGAACCGGGGAGCTGTTTTTT
many TRBJ2-7 - TRBV29-1 CSVVYSYEQYF TGCAGCGTTGTATACTCCTACGAGCAGTACTTC
few TRBJ2-5 TRBD1 TRBV12-3/TRBV12-4 CASSLIGTGGETQYF TGTGCCAGCAGTTTGATCGGGACAGGGGGAGAGACCCAGTACTTC
- TRBJ1-6 TRBD1 TRBV7-9 CASRSGTTGENSPLHF TGTGCCAGCAGGTCGGGGACTACAGGGGAAAATTCACCCCTCCACTTT
- TRBJ2-5 TRBD1 TRBV6-1 CASSEYGTGYGETQYF TGTGCCAGCAGTGAATACGGGACAGGGTACGGTGAGACCCAGTACTTC
- TRBJ1-1 - TRBV28 CASSLTRTSAFF TGTGCCAGCAGTTTAACGCGGACATCAGCTTTCTTT
- TRBJ2-7 - TRBV4-3 CASSQAYGIREQYF TGCGCCAGCAGCCAAGCTTACGGGATCCGCGAGCAGTACTTC
few TRBJ1-5 - TRBV20-1 CSAGLPSNQPQHF TGCAGTGCTGGACTACCTAGCAATCAGCCCCAGCATTTT
- TRBJ1-2 TRBD1 TRBV24-1 CATSDAPRQGDYGYTF TGTGCCACCAGTGATGCTCCGCGACAGGGTGACTATGGCTACACCTTC
- TRBJ2-1 - TRBV7-9 CASSPGLQYNEQFF TGTGCCAGCAGCCCCGGACTGCAGTACAATGAGCAGTTCTTC
few TRBJ2-7 TRBD1 TRBV4-2 CASSPARHGQGNYEQYF TGTGCCAGCAGCCCGGCGCGTCATGGACAGGGGAATTACGAGCAGTACTTC
- TRBJ2-7 - TRBV29-1 CSAGGHEQYF TGCAGCGCCGGCGGGCACGAGCAGTACTTC
few TRBJ1-2 TRBD1 TRBV20-1 CSARDTNPRTGAGYGYTF TGCAGTGCTAGAGACACTAACCCTCGGACAGGGGCGGGCTATGGCTACACCTTC